This T cell receptor (beta chain) comes out of a study of regulatory T cells in long-lasting Graves disease. The time point: newly diagnosed GD, antithyroid drugs for less than 3 months. PBMC RNA served as the TCR library source. Investigators prepared the TCR beta libraries by applying iRepertoire HTBI primers and Arm-PCR of CDR3 regions. MiXCR, applied by TCRdb to the multiplex PCR reads, yields one record per CDR3 protein. The table has 560,000 or so distinct CDR3 sequences, 15% to 20% seen once. Per germline, CDR1 MNHNS and CDR2 SASEGT. V trimming: 6 bases; J trimming: 0 bases; junction bases outside the gene matches: 5. This CDR3 is 15 amino acids long. This clonotype was observed many times. This sample also appeared in a second study, on T cells in Graves' hyperthyroidism and ophthalmopathy.

The gene calls are TRBV6-1 and TRBJ2-7, with 10 bases that match TRBD2. The TCR comes from a man between 18 and 35 years old with Graves disease. Material: peripheral blood mononuclear cells (PBMCs), obtained at new diagnosis, from a patient treated with antithyroid drugs. CDR3 coding DNA: TGTGCCAGCAGACCACTAGCGGGAAGCTCCTACGAGCAGTACTTC. Its translation is CASRPLAGSSYEQYF.